The T cell receptor beta chain under discussion was sequenced for a study of CD4+ T cells in melanoma. Findings and limits, study-wide: In melanoma, neoantigen-specific CD4+ T cells reportedly differed in differentiation state.

Produced via immunoSEQ multiplex PCR; TCRdb's table is partial and in-frame only. The sample contains around 100,000 clones, around 93% of which appear only once. Regarding this clone: Its cognate antigen is unknown.

The CDR3 loop spans 14 amino acids. The V gene's germline CDR1 is MNHEY and CDR2 SMNVEV (reference sequence). V lost 2 bases to trimming and J lost 5 bases; unmatched junction nucleotides: 4. The TCR sequence derives from a human donor with melanoma. This chain links TRBV27 with TRBJ2-5; 8 bases are shared with TRBD1. Source material: peripheral blood. This CDR3 is CASSLPGGGETQYF. The CDR3 DNA sequence: TGTGCCAGCAGTTTACCAGGGGGCGGCGAGACCCAGTACTTC.